Below, 27 T cell receptor beta chains from the same sample are listed, as sequenced in a study of identifying expanded T cells in peripheral blood. The data were produced by immunoSEQ multiplex PCR, yet TCRdb's version contains in-frame clones alone and is incomplete. This repertoire shows 55,000 to 60,000 clones, around nine tenths found once; its top ten account for 3% to 4%. Sequenced input: blood. These receptors came from a person between 18 and 69 years old in good health.

Remarks on this clone: Distinct nucleotide sequences in the sample also encode this CDR3. The J gene is TRBJ2-3, the V gene TRBV2, with TRBD2 matching over 8 bases. The CDR3 sequence is 15 residues long. Germline V gene lookup returns CDR1 SNHLY and CDR2 FYNNEI. Trimming removed 4 bases from V and 0 bases from J; junction bases left unmatched: 3. CDR3 in DNA: TGTGCCAGCAGTGGGACTAGCACTAGCACAGATACGCAGTATTTT. Translating it yields CASSGTSTSTDTQYF. Complete variable domain (other parts from reference TRBV2 and TRBJ2-3): EPEVTQTPSHQVTQMGQEVILRCVPISNHLYFYWYRQILGQKVEFLVSFYNNEISEKSEIFDDQFSVERPDGSNFTLKIRSTKLEDSAMYFCASSGTSTSTDTQYFGPGTRLTVL.

The V gene is TRBV7-2, the J gene TRBJ1-2; D gene ambiguous. V was pared by 8 bases and J by 2 bases, with 9 bases between. Per germline, CDR1 SGHTA and CDR2 FQGNSA. CDR3 length equals 12 residues. The CDR3 spells CASQRRNYGYTF. The CDR3 nucleotides are TGTGCCAGCCAAAGACGAAACTATGGCTACACCTTC.

The chain is built from TRBV11-2 and TRBJ2-5; 7 bases line up with TRBD1. With 5 bases clipped from V and 1 base from J, the junction kept 7 bases outside the gene matches. This CDR3 has 15 residues. Per the germline V gene, CDR1 is SGHAT and CDR2 is FQNNGV. The CDR3 region has the DNA TGTGCCAGCAGCCCCACATGGACAGGCCAAGAGACCCAGTACTTC. This encodes CASSPTWTGQETQYF.

This clone was counted a few times. The chain has TRBV7-9 and TRBJ2-5; unclear D gene. The CDR3 loop spans 10 amino acids. Trimming cost V 5 bases and J 5 bases, with 3 bases left between them. Germline-derived CDR1 and CDR2 are SEHNR and FQNEAQ (reference sequence). This CDR3 reads CASSEETQYF. The CDR3 coding sequence is TGTGCCAGCAGCGAGGAGACCCAGTACTTC.

For this clone: This sample includes further DNA sequences coding for the same CDR3. The gene calls are TRBV7-2 and TRBJ2-5; D gene unclear. V was pared by 5 bases and J by 2 bases, with 3 bases between. In germline, CDR1 is SGHTA, CDR2 FQGNSA. This CDR3 has 11 amino acids. The CDR3 loop reads CASSLQETQYF. Written as DNA, the CDR3 is TGTGCCAGCAGCCTGCAAGAGACCCAGTACTTC. Based on the CDR3 plus reference TRBV7-2 and TRBJ2-5, the full variable domain is GAGVSQSPSNKVTEKGKDVELRCDPISGHTALYWYRQSLGQGLEFLIYFQGNSAPDKSGLPSDRFSAERTGGSVSTLTIQRTQQEDSAVYLCASSLQETQYFGPGTRLLVL.

The gene calls are TRBV18 and TRBJ2-7; 7 bases are shared with TRBD2. The germline V gene has CDR1 KGHSH and CDR2 LQKENI. The trim removed 3 bases at V and 3 bases at J, leaving 8 bases unmatched. The CDR3 consists of 15 residues. CDR3 sequence (DNA): TGTGCCAGCTCACCCGGAGGCTGGGAGGGCTACGAGCAGTACTTC. Amino acids: CASSPGGWEGYEQYF.

The gene calls are TRBV6-1 and TRBJ2-5, with D hard to call. The CDR3 extends over 14 amino acids. CDR1 is MNHNS and CDR2 is SASEGT in the germline V gene. The V gene lost 7 bases and the J gene lost 2 bases, with 14 bases spanning the gap. CDR3 DNA sequence: TGTGCCAGCACCCTGACTGGCCCACAAGAGACCCAGTACTTC. This encodes CASTLTGPQETQYF.

The chain combines TRBV7-8 with TRBJ2-5, with unresolved D. Germline V gene sequence: CDR1 SGHVS, CDR2 FQNEAQ. Trimming took off 0 bases at V and 5 bases at J, with 13 bases between the two ends. The CDR3 covers 15 residues. CDR3: CASSLAGNIRETQYF. The CDR3, as DNA: TGTGCCAGCAGCTTAGCGGGGAACATAAGGGAGACCCAGTACTTC.

This clone has a single count. The chain couples TRBV19 to TRBJ2-1, with D unresolved. The germline gives CDR1 LNHDA, CDR2 SQIVND (reference sequence). The CDR3 spans 15 residues. Trimming pared 8 bases from V and 2 bases from J, leaving 16 bases between. CDR3: CASSGSGLTYNEQFF. In DNA, the CDR3 is TGTGCCAGTTCAGGCTCTGGGCTTACCTACAATGAGCAGTTCTTC. The whole variable domain, remainder taken from reference TRBV19 and TRBJ2-1, is DGGITQSPKYLFRKEGQNVTLSCEQNLNHDAMYWYRQDPGQGLRLIYYSQIVNDFQKGDIAEGYSVSREKKESFPLTVTSAQKNPTAFYLCASSGSGLTYNEQFFGPGTRLTVL.

The chain carries TRBV5-1 and TRBJ2-7, with 14 bases that match TRBD2. Trimming took 4 bases from V and 2 from J; bases not matched to a gene: 14. CDR1 is SGHRS and CDR2 is YFSETQ in the germline V gene. The CDR3 length is 19 residues. In DNA, the CDR3 is TGCGCCAGCAGCCGAAAGAGGGGACTAGCGGGAGAAGAGGCCTACGAGCAGTACTTC. This sequence encodes CASSRKRGLAGEEAYEQYF.

The rearrangement uses TRBV6-1 and TRBJ1-5, with D perhaps TRBD1 (5 bases). V lost 5 bases, J lost 9 bases, and 14 bases lay in between. CDR1 and CDR2 from the germline V gene are MNHNS and SASEGT. There are 13 residues in the CDR3. The CDR3 protein is CASSRQSGGPQHF. The CDR3 nucleotides are TGTGCCAGCAGTCGACAGAGTGGGGGGCCCCAGCATTTT.

Concerning this clone: Sequence at one end of the junction differs from germline and may be a read error. The CDR3 region is CGSSSTGYGYTF. CDR3 bases: TGTGGCAGCAGCTCAACGGGCTATGGCTACACCTTC. The chain recombines TRBV7-2 with TRBJ1-2, with D unclear. Germline loops: CDR1 SGHTA, CDR2 FQGNSA. CDR3 length: 12 amino acids.

This chain joins TRBV2 and TRBJ1-4, with D uncertain. The germline CDR1 and CDR2 sequences are SNHLY and FYNNEI. Trimming removed 2 bases at V and 2 bases at J, with 6 bases between. The CDR3 is made up of 14 amino acids. The CDR3: CASSEWATNEKLFF. The CDR3 nucleotides read TGTGCCAGCAGTGAATGGGCGACTAATGAAAAACTGTTTTTT. The complete variable domain, with remaining parts taken from reference TRBV2 and TRBJ1-4, reads EPEVTQTPSHQVTQMGQEVILRCVPISNHLYFYWYRQILGQKVEFLVSFYNNEISEKSEIFDDQFSVERPDGSNFTLKIRSTKLEDSAMYFCASSEWATNEKLFFGSGTQLSVL.

This chain uses TRBV6-5 with TRBJ2-3, with a possible D match to TRBD2 (5 bases). V was trimmed by 7 bases and J by 1 base, leaving 15 bases between them. Looked up from germline, CDR1 is MNHEY and CDR2 is SVGAGI. The CDR3 sequence is 15 residues long. The CDR3 bases are TGTGCCAGCACCCCGAGCGGAGACCGCACAGATACGCAGTATTTT. It encodes CASTPSGDRTDTQYF.

The chain recombines TRBV25-1 with TRBJ1-1; D is possibly TRBD1 (5 bases). Germline assignment: CDR1 MGHDK and CDR2 SYGVNS. The V end lost 4 bases, the J end lost 0 bases, and 12 bases lay between the germline ends. This CDR3 has 15 amino acids. CDR3 DNA sequence: TGTGCCAGCAGTGTTGACAGTATCATGAACACTGAAGCTTTCTTT. This encodes CASSVDSIMNTEAFF.

V is TRBV6-6 and J is TRBJ1-2, with D maybe TRBD1 (5 bases). The length of the CDR3 is 14 residues. V gave up 8 bases and J gave up 2 bases, with 15 bases separating them. Germline assignment: CDR1 MNHNY and CDR2 SVGAGI (reference sequence). This chain's CDR3 is CASRLEGQNYGYTF. CDR3 in DNA: TGTGCCAGCCGGCTGGAGGGGCAGAACTATGGCTACACCTTC.

The chain recombines TRBV18 with TRBJ2-1, with 14 nucleotides matching TRBD2. The CDR3 loop spans 16 amino acids. Trimming removed 4 bases from V and 7 bases from J; junction bases left unmatched: 6. Per the germline V gene, CDR1 is KGHSH and CDR2 is LQKENI. The CDR3 here is CASSREGLAGANEQFF. The CDR3 DNA reads as TGTGCCAGCTCACGGGAGGGACTAGCGGGAGCAAATGAGCAGTTCTTC.

The genes are TRBV19 and TRBJ2-1; maybe TRBD2 (7 bases). Germline V gene sequence: CDR1 LNHDA, CDR2 SQIVND (reference sequence). V shed 5 bases and J shed 6 bases, with 14 bases lying between them. The CDR3 spans 14 residues. Here the CDR3 DNA reads TGTGCCAGTAGTCCCACGGCGGGGGCCAATGAGCAGTTCTTC. Translating gives CASSPTAGANEQFF. Filled out from reference TRBV19 and TRBJ2-1, the complete variable domain reads DGGITQSPKYLFRKEGQNVTLSCEQNLNHDAMYWYRQDPGQGLRLIYYSQIVNDFQKGDIAEGYSVSREKKESFPLTVTSAQKNPTAFYLCASSPTAGANEQFFGPGTRLTVL.

The chain links TRBV2 to TRBJ1-3, with unresolved D. Trimming took 4 bases from V and 0 from J, leaving 7 bases between them. Germline assignment: CDR1 SNHLY and CDR2 FYNNEI. The CDR3 loop spans 14 amino acids. The chain's CDR3 is CASSAIFSGNTIYF. For the CDR3, the DNA is TGTGCCAGCAGTGCAATTTTCTCTGGAAACACCATATATTTT.

The V call is TRBV5-1, the J call TRBJ1-2; perhaps TRBD1 as D (5 bases). The CDR3 has 14 residues. CDR1 and CDR2 from the germline V gene are SGHRS and YFSETQ. Trimming shortened V by 1 base and J by 2 bases, and 9 bases separated the two germline ends. CDR3 bases: TGCGCCAGCAGCTTGTCTCCAGGGAACTATGGCTACACCTTC. This translates into CASSLSPGNYGYTF.

This chain links TRBV5-8 with TRBJ2-3; TRBD1 aligns across 11 bases. The CDR3 extends over 16 amino acids. Trimming took 0 bases from V and 4 from J; bases not matched to a gene: 4. CDR1 is SGHTS and CDR2 is YDEGEE in the germline V gene. The CDR3 loop reads CASSLGTGGRSDTQYF. CDR3 bases: TGTGCCAGCAGCTTGGGGACAGGGGGCAGGTCAGATACGCAGTATTTT.

The chain uses TRBV9 and TRBJ2-1; 10 nucleotides line up with TRBD2. This CDR3 spans 16 amino acids. V gave up 4 bases and J gave up 7 bases; unmatched junction bases: 11. Germline CDR1 is SGDLS and CDR2 is YYNGEE. The CDR3 DNA is TGTGCCAGCAGCACCCTCGGTAGCGGGGGGTGGAATGAGCAGTTCTTC. Amino acid sequence: CASSTLGSGGWNEQFF.

This clone was picked up one time. The J gene is TRBJ2-5, the V gene TRBV11-2; either TRBD1 or TRBD2 may fit D (5 bases each). Trimming stripped 4 bases from V and 2 bases from J, with 17 bases between. The V gene's germline CDR1 is SGHAT and CDR2 FQNNGV. The length of the CDR3 is 16 residues. CDR3 sequence: CASSSGELGEQETQYF. CDR3 sequence (DNA): TGTGCCAGCAGCTCTGGGGAGCTAGGGGAACAAGAGACCCAGTACTTC.

This clone has just one count. The chain couples TRBV2 to TRBJ2-5; 8 bases fit TRBD1. V was clipped by 7 bases and J by 2 bases; unmatched bases: 9. In germline, CDR1 is SNHLY, CDR2 FYNNEI. This CDR3 is 15 amino acids long. The CDR3 sequence: CASTGGLGQQETQYF. The CDR3 DNA is TGTGCCAGCACAGGGGGCCTTGGCCAGCAAGAGACCCAGTACTTC.

This clone has a handful of counts. This chain links TRBV6-1 with TRBJ1-4; the D is unclear. There are 12 residues in the CDR3. CDR1 is MNHNS and CDR2 is SASEGT in the germline V gene. V was trimmed by 2 bases and J by 9 bases, leaving 7 bases between them. The CDR3 DNA sequence: TGTGCCAGCAGTGAATGGGTCCAAAAACTGTTTTTT. It translates to CASSEWVQKLFF.

This chain connects TRBV28 to TRBJ2-7; 15 positions agree with TRBD2. The V gene's germline CDR1 is MDHEN and CDR2 SYDVKM. The CDR3 has 14 amino acids. V was pared by 8 bases and J by 8 bases, with 7 bases of the junction left unmatched. CDR3 in DNA: TGTGCCAGCGGTACGGGACTAGCGGGGGGCAAGCAGTACTTC. Translated: CASGTGLAGGKQYF. The full variable domain, its missing parts supplied by reference TRBV28 and TRBJ2-7, is DVKVTQSSRYLVKRTGEKVFLECVQDMDHENMFWYRQDPGLGLRLIYFSYDVKMKEKGDIPEGYSVSREKKERFSLILESASTNQTSMYLCASGTGLAGGKQYFGPGTRLTVT.

The chain links TRBV5-1 to TRBJ1-3; D is uncertain. The CDR3 covers 16 residues. Trimming shortened V by 4 bases and J by 0 bases, and 14 bases separated the two germline ends. Germline CDR1 and CDR2: SGHRS and YFSETQ. The CDR3 here is CASSPKEGPSGNTIYF. CDR3 DNA: TGCGCCAGCAGCCCTAAGGAGGGCCCCTCTGGAAACACCATATATTTT.